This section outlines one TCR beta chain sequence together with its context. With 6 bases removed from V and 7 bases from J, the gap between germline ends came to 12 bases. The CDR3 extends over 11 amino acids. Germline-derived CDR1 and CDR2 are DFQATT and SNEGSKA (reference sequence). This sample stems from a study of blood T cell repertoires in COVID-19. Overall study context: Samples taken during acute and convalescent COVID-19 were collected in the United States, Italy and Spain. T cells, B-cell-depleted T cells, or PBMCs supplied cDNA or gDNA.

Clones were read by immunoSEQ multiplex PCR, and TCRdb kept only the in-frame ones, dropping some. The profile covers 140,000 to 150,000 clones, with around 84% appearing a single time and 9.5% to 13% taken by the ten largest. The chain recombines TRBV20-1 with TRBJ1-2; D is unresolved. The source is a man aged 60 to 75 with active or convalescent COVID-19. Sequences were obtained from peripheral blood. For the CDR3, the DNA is TGCAGTGCCCGAGCGAGGCGTGGCTACACCTTC. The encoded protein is CSARARRGYTF.